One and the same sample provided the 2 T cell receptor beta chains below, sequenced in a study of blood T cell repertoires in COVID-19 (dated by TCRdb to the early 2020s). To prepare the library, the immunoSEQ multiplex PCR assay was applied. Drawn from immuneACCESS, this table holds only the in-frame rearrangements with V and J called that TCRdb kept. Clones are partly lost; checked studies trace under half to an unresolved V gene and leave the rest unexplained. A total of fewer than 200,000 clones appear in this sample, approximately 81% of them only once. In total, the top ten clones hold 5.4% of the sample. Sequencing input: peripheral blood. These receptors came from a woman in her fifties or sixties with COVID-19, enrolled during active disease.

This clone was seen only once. This CDR3 reads CASSLYRSAGNTIYF. CDR3 DNA sequence: TGTGCCAGCAGTTTATACAGGTCGGCGGGAAACACCATATATTTT. J is TRBJ1-3 and V is TRBV27; TRBD1 might be the D (5 bases). CDR3 length equals 15 residues. Looked up from germline, CDR1 is MNHEY and CDR2 is SMNVEV (reference sequence). V lost 1 base and J lost 4, with 11 bases in between.

Here the CDR3 reads CASGGEEWQETQYF. The CDR3, as DNA: TGTGCCAGCGGGGGGGAGGAATGGCAAGAGACCCAGTACTTC. This rearrangement joins TRBV11-3 to TRBJ2-5; 7 nucleotides line up with TRBD2. The J segment lost 2 bases and the V segment lost 8 bases, leaving 8 bases of the junction unmatched. The germline V gene encodes CDR1 SGHNT and CDR2 YENEEA. The CDR3 sequence is 14 residues long. Supplemented by reference TRBV11-3 and TRBJ2-5, the full variable domain reads EAGVVQSPRYKIIEKKQPVAFWCNPISGHNTLYWYLQNLGQGPELLIRYENEEAVDDSQLPKDRFSAERLKGVDSTLKIQPAELGDSAVYLCASGGEEWQETQYFGPGTRLLVL.